A single T cell receptor beta chain is shown here with its context. Antigen specificity is unknown. This sample is drawn from a study of T cell responses to AZD1222 COVID-19 vaccine. Study-level points and caveats: Females made up more of the donors, who were largely white British, and clonal diversity may have come out too low. Dominant at 160-218 and 743-854, vaccine-associated CD4 TCRs also spanned spike.

Profiled with immunoSEQ multiplex PCR; TCRdb holds only in-frame clones, not every one. This sample yields roughly 100,000 clones, of which roughly nine tenths are seen a single time; about 2.5% belongs to the top ten. Germline CDR1 and CDR2: SGHVS and FQNEAQ. This CDR3 has 16 amino acids. With 1 base clipped from V and 2 bases from J, the junction kept 2 bases outside the gene matches. The rearrangement joins TRBV7-8 to TRBJ2-2; 9 nucleotides agree with TRBD1. The sequencing here drew on peripheral blood, taken 28 days after the second AZD1222 dose. This clonotype was obtained from an adult who received the AZD1222 COVID-19 vaccine. In DNA form, the CDR3 reads TGTGCCAGCAGCTTAGGGGACAGGGCTAACACCGGGGAGCTGTTTTTT. Amino acid sequence: CASSLGDRANTGELFF.